Listed below are T cell receptor beta chains from one sample, sequenced in a study of glioma-infiltrating T cells. TCRdb reprocessed the multiplex PCR reads with MiXCR, giving one entry per CDR3 protein. The data contain some 180,000 distinct CDR3 sequences, roughly 32% of them seen just once; the ten biggest clones take up 20% to 25%. The sample taken for sequencing was glioma tissue, nonneoplastic brain tissue, or PBMCs (not recorded which). Receptors were obtained from a human donor with low-grade glioma or glioblastoma, undergoing nonglioma brain surgery, or in good health (not recorded which). CDR3s include the opening cysteine and the closing phenylalanine or tryptophan. D genes are given only for firm matches. Expanded clones get a size class; other rows say once, few or many, or leave the size out.

j_call | clone_size | v_call | d_call | cdr3_nt | cdr3_aa
TRBJ2-3 | many | TRBV7-8 | TRBD2 | TGTGCCAGCAGCTTAGATAAGGCCGGGACTAGCGGGGAATTAAGAGGTTCAGATACGCAGTATTTT | CASSLDKAGTSGELRGSDTQYF
TRBJ1-2 | many | TRBV27 | TRBD1 | TGTGCCAGCAGCCGTACAGGGGATTACTATGGCTACACCTTC | CASSRTGDYYGYTF
TRBJ2-7 | NA | TRBV11-2 | TRBD2 | TGTGCCGGCACCCAGGGGCGGGAGGTCTACGAGCAGTACTTC | CAGTQGREVYEQYF
TRBJ1-1 | NA | TRBV29-1 | NA | TGCAGCGTTGAAGGAATGCCGAAGACAGAAGCTGAAGCTTTCTTT | CSVEGMPKTEAEAFF
TRBJ2-4 | NA | TRBV7-9 | NA | TGTGCCAGCAGCTTACAGTACGGAGAAAACATTCAGTACTTC | CASSLQYGENIQYF
TRBJ1-2 | many | TRBV7-2 | NA | TGTGCCAGCAGCTCCGAGGGGCCAAAAAATGCCTATGGCTACACCTTC | CASSSEGPKNAYGYTF
TRBJ2-7 | few | TRBV29-1 | TRBD1 | TGCAGCGTCGGGACAGGGGTTTCCTACGAGCAGTACTTC | CSVGTGVSYEQYF
TRBJ1-4 | NA | TRBV4-1 | NA | TGCGCCAGCAGCCACGCCGGGACGGAAAATGAAAAACTGTTTTTT | CASSHAGTENEKLFF
TRBJ1-5 | NA | TRBV15 | NA | TGTGCCACCAGAAGAGATAATCAGCTCCAGCATTTT | CATRRDNQLQHF
TRBJ1-1 | many | TRBV2 | NA | TGTGCCAGCAGTGAATACACTGAAGCTTTCTTT | CASSEYTEAFF
TRBJ1-5 | NA | TRBV20-1 | NA | TGCAGTGCTACAGGACCTAGCAATCAGCCCCAGCATTTT | CSATGPSNQPQHF
TRBJ1-2 | NA | TRBV5-4 | TRBD1 | TGTGCCAGCAGCCTACCCGGACAGGGAGGCTATGGCTACACCTTC | CASSLPGQGGYGYTF
TRBJ2-7 | few | TRBV19 | TRBD1 | TGTGCCAGTAGCGACCGGGGACAGGGGAACGAGCAGTACTTC | CASSDRGQGNEQYF
TRBJ2-3 | many | TRBV28 | TRBD2 | TGTGCCAGCAGCCCCGGACTAGCGGGAGCTTTGAATACGCAGTATTTT | CASSPGLAGALNTQYF
TRBJ2-7 | NA | TRBV7-9 | NA | TGTGCCAGCACCTTAATGGGGGCCGGCGACGAGCAGTACTTC | CASTLMGAGDEQYF
TRBJ1-6 | many | TRBV10-3 | NA | TGTGCCATCAGTGACTACGCGGGGCCCTCACCCCTCCACTTT | CAISDYAGPSPLHF
TRBJ1-2 | NA | TRBV5-4 | NA | TGTGCCAGCAGACTACCGGGAGCTAACTATGGCTACACCTTC | CASRLPGANYGYTF
TRBJ2-3 | few | TRBV5-6 | NA | TGTGCCAGCAGCCGGCGAGAGGGTGCAGATACGCAGTATTTT | CASSRREGADTQYF
TRBJ1-1 | many | TRBV5-6 | NA | TGTGCCAGCAGCCGGTTAGCGGGGACTGAAGCTTTCTTT | CASSRLAGTEAFF
TRBJ2-7 | many | TRBV7-2 | TRBD2 | TGTGCCAGCAGCTTAGGGTTAGCGGGTCACTACGAGCAGTACTTC | CASSLGLAGHYEQYF
TRBJ1-1 | many | TRBV29-1 | NA | TGCAGCGTTGAGGGAAACACTGAAGCTTTCTTT | CSVEGNTEAFF
TRBJ2-5 | many | TRBV24-1 | TRBD1 | TGTGCCACCAGTGAGGGGACAGGGCGAGAACAAGAGACCCAGTACTTC | CATSEGTGREQETQYF
TRBJ1-1 | many | TRBV6-2/TRBV6-3 | NA | TGTGCCAGCAGTTACTCGCGCGGACCTGAAGCTTTCTTT | CASSYSRGPEAFF
TRBJ2-2 | NA | TRBV19 | TRBD1 | TGTGCCAGTAGTAACCATTACGAAACAGGGGGCAGGAGCGGGGAGCTGTTTTTT | CASSNHYETGGRSGELFF